This T cell receptor (beta chain) stems from a study of blood T cell repertoires in COVID-19. Study details: COVID-19 samples collected from the United States, Italy and Spain covered acute and convalescent phases. Sources were T cells, B-cell-depleted T cells, or PBMCs; the material itself was cDNA or gDNA.

In the original workflow: Amplified reference gene primers provided the basis for estimating nucleated cell counts. This table comes from immunoSEQ multiplex PCR, and its TCRdb copy is limited to in-frame clones, with some not included. V, J and clone size are taken as reported in that table, and D and trimming were inferred from the DNA itself. The sample has around 160,000 clones, approximately 86% seen once. Trimming pared 7 bases from V and 0 bases from J, leaving 8 bases between. Germline loops: CDR1 SGHAT, CDR2 FQNNGV. The CDR3 spans 13 residues. This TCR was sampled from a middle-aged woman with active or convalescent COVID-19. Sample: peripheral blood. The J gene is TRBJ2-3, the V gene TRBV11-2; the D is unclear. CDR3 bases: TGTGCCAGCATGCGCGGTAGCACAGATACGCAGTATTTT. Protein product: CASMRGSTDTQYF. The full variable domain, its missing parts supplied by reference TRBV11-2 and TRBJ2-3, is EAGVAQSPRYKIIEKRQSVAFWCNPISGHATLYWYQQILGQGPKLLIQFQNNGVVDDSQLPKDRFSAERLKGVDSTLKIQPAKLEDSAVYLCASMRGSTDTQYFGPGTRLTVL.